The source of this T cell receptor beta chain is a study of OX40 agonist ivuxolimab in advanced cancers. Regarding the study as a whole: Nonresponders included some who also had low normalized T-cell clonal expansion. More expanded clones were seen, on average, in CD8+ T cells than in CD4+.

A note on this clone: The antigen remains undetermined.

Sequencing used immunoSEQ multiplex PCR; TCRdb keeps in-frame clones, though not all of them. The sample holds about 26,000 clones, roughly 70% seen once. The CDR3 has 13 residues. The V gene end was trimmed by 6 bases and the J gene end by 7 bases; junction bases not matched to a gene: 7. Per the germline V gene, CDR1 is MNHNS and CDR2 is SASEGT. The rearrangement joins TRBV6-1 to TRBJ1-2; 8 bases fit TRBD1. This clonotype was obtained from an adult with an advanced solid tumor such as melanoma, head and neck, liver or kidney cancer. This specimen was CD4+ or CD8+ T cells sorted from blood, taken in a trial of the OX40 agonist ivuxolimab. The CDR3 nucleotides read TGTGCCAGCAGAGGACAGGGTGGGAGTGGCTACACCTTC. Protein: CASRGQGGSGYTF.